This T cell receptor beta chain originates from a study of PD-1 blockade in classical Hodgkin lymphoma. Clones were read by immunoSEQ multiplex PCR, and TCRdb kept only the in-frame ones, dropping some. Among 25,000 to 40,000 clones listed, roughly 80% were seen once. Study outcomes and limitations: Unlike CD8+ TCR diversity, which did not rise significantly by C4D1, CD4+ TCR diversity did.

Patients all relapsed after autologous stem cell transplantation, and there was variation in brentuximab vedotin exposure. Relapsed/refractory classical Hodgkin lymphoma patients had complete, partial or progressive responses. This CDR3 is 18 amino acids long. The V and J ends lost 0 bases and 5 bases respectively, with 17 bases between them. Germline CDR1 is SGHNT and CDR2 is YENEEA. Concerning this clone: Its target is not known.

The sequence derives from a human donor with classical Hodgkin lymphoma. The sample consisted of peripheral blood mononuclear cells (PBMCs), taken at baseline. The chain carries TRBV11-3 and TRBJ1-6; TRBD1 might be the D (6 bases). CDR3 residues: CASSLEQGGSQNNSPLHF. The CDR3 bases are TGTGCCAGCAGCTTAGAGCAAGGGGGGAGCCAAAATAATTCACCCCTCCACTTT.